This TCR beta chain was sequenced for a study of cytomegalovirus exposure and HLA in healthy donors. CDR3 length equals 12 residues. Germline V gives CDR1 LNHDA, CDR2 SQIVND (reference sequence). V was clipped by 5 bases and J by 3 bases, with 7 bases between them. Both 60 Vbeta primers and 13 Jbeta primers went into the PCR. The method was immunoSEQ multiplex PCR; TCRdb's version includes in-frame clones alone and lacks a portion of them. The sample records roughly 180,000 clones, roughly 79% being singletons. The clonotype was recovered from a man aged 30 to 39 in good health and CMV-seronegative. This chain connects TRBV19 to TRBJ1-1; D perhaps matches TRBD1 (5 bases). Source material: PBMCs. CDR3 protein: CASSEGDTEAFF. The CDR3 nucleotides read TGTGCCAGTAGTGAAGGGGACACTGAAGCTTTCTTT. Full variable domain (missing parts from reference TRBV19 and TRBJ1-1): DGGITQSPKYLFRKEGQNVTLSCEQNLNHDAMYWYRQDPGQGLRLIYYSQIVNDFQKGDIAEGYSVSREKKESFPLTVTSAQKNPTAFYLCASSEGDTEAFFGQGTRLTVV.